This T cell receptor beta chain was sequenced for a study of blood T cell repertoires in COVID-19 (dated by TCRdb to between 2020 and 2021). For context, the study as a whole: Samples covering the acute and convalescent phases of COVID-19 were provided by collaborators in the United States, Italy and Spain. The dataset comprised deeply sampled blood TCRbeta repertoires from subjects exposed to, actively infected with, or recovered from COVID-19. The repertoires were released in a freely available public database meant as a resource for research on the immune response to SARS-CoV-2. The material from the prospective study consisted of cDNA or gDNA derived from T cells, B-cell-depleted T cells, or PBMCs. Samples were obtained from the ongoing ImmuneRACE study (first 160 participants) and from 1,254 subjects provided by 6 global collaborators. A de-identified subject ID, COVID-19 status, age in years and sex were almost always included in the sample metadata. Where HLA class I and class II types were available, the types were taken from metadata supplied by the sample provider, not from assay-based typing.

A note on this clone: Its binding antigen is unknown. No much larger clone is present one base from it, and per-base qualities are unavailable. The same CDR3 is also encoded by other DNA sequences in this sample.

TCRbeta CDR3 regions were amplified from genomic DNA using the immunoSEQ Assay, a bias-controlled multiplex PCR. Processing in the source paper ran as follows. Within the assay, amplification of reference gene primers was used to estimate how many nucleated cells each sample contained. Sequence reads were collapsed and filtered to measure the absolute abundance of every unique TCRbeta CDR3 rearrangement. For each sample, productive Simpson clonality was calculated as the square root of Simpson's diversity index across productive rearrangements. Held by TCRdb, this immuneACCESS table contains in-frame sequences only and omits some clones. Under half of the omission traces to an unresolved V gene where checked; the cause of the rest is unknown. The V and J calls and clone size are taken from that table; D and trimming were inferred from the DNA. The sample has more than 120,000 clones on record, 87% of them singletons. Roughly two fifths of the sample is held by the ten biggest clonotypes.

Another Seattle source contributed samples from volunteer blood donors who had recovered from COVID-19. Collaborating institutions collected whole blood in K2EDTA tubes following their own protocols. For TCRbeta analysis, collaborators shipped samples as frozen whole blood, isolated PBMCs, or DNA extracted from either of those sample types. The CDR3 has 12 amino acids, counting the end cysteine and phenylalanine. Only CDR3 DNA remains: 36 bases, in frame from the first base. V ends up 5 bases short and J 4 bases short, with an unmatched junction base count of 3. Reading the germline V gene (reference sequence) gives CDR1 GTSNPN and CDR2 SVGIG. Results and caveats for the whole study, not just this receptor: How much clinical and demographic metadata was included differed by source and by participant, and the metadata was provided uncurated.

Rearrangement joined TRBV30 to TRBJ2-7, with 9 middle bases fitting TRBD1. Input material: peripheral blood. The sequence derives from a man aged 50-60 years who had recovered from COVID-19. The CDR3 protein sequence reads: CAWDRGNYEQYF. The nucleotide sequence is given as TGTGCCTGGGACAGGGGGAATTACGAGCAGTACTTC.